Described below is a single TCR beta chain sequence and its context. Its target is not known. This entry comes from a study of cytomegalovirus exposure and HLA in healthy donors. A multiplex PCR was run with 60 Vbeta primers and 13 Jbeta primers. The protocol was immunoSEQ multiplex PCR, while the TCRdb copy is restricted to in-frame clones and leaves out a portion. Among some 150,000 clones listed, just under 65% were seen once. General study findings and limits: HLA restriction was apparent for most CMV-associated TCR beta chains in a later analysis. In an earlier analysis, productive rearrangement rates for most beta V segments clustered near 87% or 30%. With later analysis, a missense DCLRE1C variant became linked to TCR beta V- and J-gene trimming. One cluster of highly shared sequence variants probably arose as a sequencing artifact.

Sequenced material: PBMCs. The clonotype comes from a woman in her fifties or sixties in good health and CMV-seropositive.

CDR3 sequence reads: CASSSGDGKNIQYF. Here the CDR3 DNA reads TGTGCCAGCAGCTCGGGGGACGGAAAAAACATTCAGTACTTC. V gene TRBV5-8 combines with J gene TRBJ2-4; maybe TRBD2 (6 bases). V lost 3 bases to trimming and J lost 4 bases, with 11 bases between them. Germline CDR1 and CDR2: SGHTS and YDEGEE. The CDR3 is 14 amino acids.